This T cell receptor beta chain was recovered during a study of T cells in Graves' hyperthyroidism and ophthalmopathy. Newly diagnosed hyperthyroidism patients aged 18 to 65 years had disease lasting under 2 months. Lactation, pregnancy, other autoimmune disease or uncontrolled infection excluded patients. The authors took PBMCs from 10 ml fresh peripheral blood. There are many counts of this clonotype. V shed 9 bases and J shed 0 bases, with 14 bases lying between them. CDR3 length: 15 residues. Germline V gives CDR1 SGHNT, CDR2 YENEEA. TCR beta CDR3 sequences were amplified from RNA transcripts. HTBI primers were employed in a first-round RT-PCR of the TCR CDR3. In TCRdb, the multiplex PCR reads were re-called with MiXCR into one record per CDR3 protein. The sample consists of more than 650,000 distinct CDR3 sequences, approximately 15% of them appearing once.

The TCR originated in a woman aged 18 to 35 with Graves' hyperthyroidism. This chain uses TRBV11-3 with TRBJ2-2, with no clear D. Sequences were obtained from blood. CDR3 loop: CASSPPISNTGELFF. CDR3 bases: TGTGCCAGTTCCCCCCCGATCTCGAACACCGGGGAGCTGTTTTTT.